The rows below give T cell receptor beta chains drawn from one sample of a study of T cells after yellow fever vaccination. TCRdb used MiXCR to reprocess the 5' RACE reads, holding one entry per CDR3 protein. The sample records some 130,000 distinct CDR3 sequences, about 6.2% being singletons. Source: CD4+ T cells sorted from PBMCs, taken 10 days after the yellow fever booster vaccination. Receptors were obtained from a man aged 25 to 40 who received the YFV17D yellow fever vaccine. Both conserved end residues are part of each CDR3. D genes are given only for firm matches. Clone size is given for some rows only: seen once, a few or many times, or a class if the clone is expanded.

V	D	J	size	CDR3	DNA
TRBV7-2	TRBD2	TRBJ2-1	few	CASSMWAAGGGNEQFF	TGTGCCAGCAGCATGTGGGCGGCGGGAGGGGGTAATGAGCAGTTCTTC
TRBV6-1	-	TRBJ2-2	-	CASRKPEAGQPTGELFF	TGTGCCAGCAGGAAACCTGAAGCGGGACAACCCACCGGGGAGCTGTTTTTT
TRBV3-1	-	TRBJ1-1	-	CASSHLQGTEAFF	TGTGCCAGCAGCCACCTCCAGGGGACTGAAGCTTTCTTT
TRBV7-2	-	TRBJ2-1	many	CASSGRRNNEQFF	TGTGCCAGCAGCGGCAGACGAAACAATGAGCAGTTCTTC
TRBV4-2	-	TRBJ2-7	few	CASSPKGISYEQYF	TGTGCCAGCAGCCCCAAAGGGATCTCCTACGAGCAGTACTTC
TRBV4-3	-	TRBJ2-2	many	CASSWGRNTGELFF	TGCGCCAGCAGCTGGGGACGGAACACCGGGGAGCTGTTTTTT
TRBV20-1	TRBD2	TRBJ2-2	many	CSALPERGAGGAAELFF	TGCAGTGCTTTGCCGGAGAGGGGAGCGGGAGGGGCGGCGGAGCTGTTTTTT
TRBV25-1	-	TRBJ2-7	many	CASSQQAKTQQYF	TGTGCCAGCAGCCAACAGGCCAAGACACAGCAGTACTTC
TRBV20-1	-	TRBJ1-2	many	CSASHGNYGYTF	TGCAGTGCTAGCCACGGTAACTATGGCTACACCTTC
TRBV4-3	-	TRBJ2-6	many	CASSQVGAGANVLTF	TGCGCCAGCAGCCAAGTGGGGGCTGGGGCCAACGTCCTGACTTTC